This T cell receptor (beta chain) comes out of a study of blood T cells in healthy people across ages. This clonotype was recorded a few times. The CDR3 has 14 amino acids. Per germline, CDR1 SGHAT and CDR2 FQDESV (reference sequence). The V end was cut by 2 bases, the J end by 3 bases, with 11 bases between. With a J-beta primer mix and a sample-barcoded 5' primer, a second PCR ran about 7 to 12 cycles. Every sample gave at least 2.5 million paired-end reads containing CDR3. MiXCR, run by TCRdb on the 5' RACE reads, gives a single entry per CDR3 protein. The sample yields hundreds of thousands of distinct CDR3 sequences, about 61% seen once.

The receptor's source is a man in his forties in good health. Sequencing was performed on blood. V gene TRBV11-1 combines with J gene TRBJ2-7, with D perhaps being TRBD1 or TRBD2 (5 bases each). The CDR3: CASSLNRGDYEQYF. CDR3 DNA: TGTGCCAGCAGCTTAAACAGAGGGGACTACGAGCAGTACTTC.